Following are 25 T cell receptor beta chains from one sample sequenced in a study of T cell responses to AZD1222 COVID-19 vaccine. TCRdb's copy holds only in-frame clones and misses some; the assay was immunoSEQ multiplex PCR. The sample has about 55,000 clones, roughly nine tenths seen once. Specimen: peripheral blood, collected on day 0 of AZD1222 vaccination. These TCRs come from an adult in good health.

The chain carries TRBV12-5 and TRBJ2-3; TRBD2 matches 7 bases. CDR1 is LGHNT, CDR2 FRNRAP, per germline. The CDR3 has 16 residues. The junction had 13 bases not matched to a gene; V was cut back by 7 bases and J by 3 bases. CDR3 bases: TGTGCTAGTGCCCTCGCCGGCGGGAGCAGGACAGATACGCAGTATTTT. Its translation: CASALAGGSRTDTQYF.

This sequence joins TRBV30 and TRBJ2-2, with 8 bases fitting TRBD2. This CDR3 is 15 amino acids long. J lost 7 bases, V lost 4 bases, and 11 bases had no gene match. Germline lookup yields CDR1 GTSNPN and CDR2 SVGIG (reference sequence). CDR3 nucleotides: TGTGCCTGGATGGCCAGAGCGGGAGCGGTCGGGGAGCTGTTTTTT. As protein: CAWMARAGAVGELFF.

This chain uses TRBV7-2 with TRBJ2-1; the D gene could be TRBD1 or TRBD2 (6 bases each). This CDR3 region has 15 residues. Trimming took off 1 base at V and 7 bases at J, with 14 bases between the two ends. Germline values: CDR1 SGHTA, CDR2 FQGNSA. The CDR3 DNA is TGTGCCAGCAGCTTAGTCGGGGGCGGTCGGAATGAGCAGTTCTTC. This codes for CASSLVGGGRNEQFF.

The V call is TRBV18, the J call TRBJ2-7; D is tentatively TRBD1 or TRBD2 (7 bases each). This CDR3 contains 14 residues. V lost 0 bases and J lost 5, with 11 bases in between. Germline lookup yields CDR1 KGHSH and CDR2 LQKENI. DNA of the CDR3: TGTGCCAGCTCACCACCGGCAGGGGGGGACGAGCAGTACTTC. It yields the protein CASSPPAGGDEQYF.

The CDR3 region is CATSRGVDGNQPQHF. CDR3 bases: TGTGCCACCTCAAGGGGGGTTGACGGCAATCAGCCCCAGCATTTT. The chain is built from TRBV2 and TRBJ1-5; D might be TRBD1 (6 bases). Germline CDR1 and CDR2: SNHLY and FYNNEI. The CDR3 is 15 amino acids. The ends were cut back, 10 bases at V and 2 bases at J, with 18 bases in the middle.

The rearrangement joins TRBV9 to TRBJ2-1, with 10 bases fitting TRBD2. The CDR3 runs to 17 residues. The germline V gene encodes CDR1 SGDLS and CDR2 YYNGEE. The ends lost 5 bases at V and 7 bases at J; junction bases unmatched: 15. The CDR3 spells CASSASSSGRATNEQFF. CDR3 nucleotide sequence: TGTGCCAGCAGTGCCTCATCCAGCGGGAGGGCGACGAATGAGCAGTTCTTC.

CDR3 in DNA: TGTGCCAGCAGTGAAAGGAACACTGAAGCTTTCTTT. This gives the protein CASSERNTEAFF. This sequence joins TRBV2 and TRBJ1-1; D is undetermined. Germline values: CDR1 SNHLY, CDR2 FYNNEI. Between the trimmed V and J ends, which lost 2 bases and 1 base, there was a span of 2 bases. The CDR3 contains 12 residues.

V gene TRBV2 combines with J gene TRBJ1-5; D not resolved. The ends were cut back, 3 bases at V and 1 base at J, with 10 bases in the middle. The CDR3 totals 15 residues. The germline CDR1 and CDR2 sequences are SNHLY and FYNNEI. This CDR3 reads CASSEEEGSNQPQHF. The CDR3 DNA reads TGTGCCAGCAGTGAGGAGGAAGGAAGCAATCAGCCCCAGCATTTT.

This rearrangement joins TRBV9 to TRBJ1-3; D is uncertain. Germline V lookup: CDR1 SGDLS, CDR2 YYNGEE. CDR3 length: 14 residues. The ends were cut back, 4 bases at V and 0 bases at J, with 8 bases in the middle. CDR3 sequence: CASSPRFSGNTIYF. The CDR3, as DNA: TGTGCCAGCAGCCCCCGTTTCTCTGGAAACACCATATATTTT. Drawing the rest from reference TRBV9 and TRBJ1-3, the complete variable domain is DSGVTQTPKHLITATGQRVTLRCSPRSGDLSVYWYQQSLDQGLQFLIQYYNGEERAKGNILERFSAQQFPDLHSELNLSSLELGDSALYFCASSPRFSGNTIYFGEGSWLTVV.

The V call is TRBV7-9, the J call TRBJ2-7; 7 nucleotides line up with TRBD1. With 5 bases clipped from V and 4 bases from J, the junction kept 8 bases outside the gene matches. Germline CDR1 is SEHNR and CDR2 is FQNEAQ (reference sequence). The CDR3 has 14 amino acids. The CDR3: CASSPGQSLYEQYF. CDR3 nucleotides: TGTGCCAGCAGCCCGGGACAGTCCTTATACGAGCAGTACTTC.

The chain combines TRBV18 with TRBJ1-5, with D tentatively TRBD1 (5 bases). This CDR3 is 15 amino acids long. The V and J ends lost 3 bases and 3 bases respectively, with 12 bases between them. Per the germline V gene, CDR1 is KGHSH and CDR2 is LQKENI. This chain's CDR3 is CASSPAGGVNQPQHF. DNA for the CDR3: TGTGCCAGCTCACCTGCGGGGGGAGTCAATCAGCCCCAGCATTTT.

The chain carries TRBV6-5 and TRBJ1-2, with D possibly TRBD1 on 5 matching bases. The CDR3 sequence is 14 residues long. V was clipped by 6 bases and J by 0 bases, with 11 bases between them. Per the germline V gene, CDR1 is MNHEY and CDR2 is SVGAGI. The CDR3 protein is CASRSAGTNYGYTF. Written as DNA, the CDR3 is TGTGCCAGCAGGAGTGCAGGGACTAACTATGGCTACACCTTC.

The rearrangement links TRBV6-5 to TRBJ1-2; D perhaps matches TRBD1 (5 bases). Germline CDR1 MNHEY, CDR2 SVGAGI. CDR3 size: 13 residues. V was trimmed by 2 bases and J by 4 bases, leaving 8 bases between them. The CDR3 sequence: CASSYKGLYGYTF. For the CDR3, the DNA is TGTGCCAGCAGTTACAAGGGACTCTATGGCTACACCTTC.

The rearrangement joins TRBV21-1 to TRBJ2-1; the listed D gene, TRBD2, was not tested against the DNA. TRBV21-1 is labeled a pseudogene. The length of the CDR3 is 20 residues. The CDR3, as DNA: TGTGCCAGCAGCACGACTTCCGGGACTAGCGGGAGACCCTTCTACAATGAGCAGTTCTTC. As protein: CASSTTSGTSGRPFYNEQFF.

The chain couples TRBV28 to TRBJ2-7, with TRBD2 as a possible D gene (6 bases). This CDR3 is built from 14 residues. CDR1 and CDR2 (germline): MDHEN, SYDVKM. Between the trimmed V and J ends, which lost 2 bases and 6 bases, there was a span of 14 bases. CDR3 region: CASSLRRLVSEQYF. The CDR3 nucleotides read TGTGCCAGCAGTTTACGGCGACTAGTGAGCGAGCAGTACTTC.

The chain employs TRBV27 and TRBJ1-1, with D perhaps matching TRBD1 (5 bases). V was cut by 10 bases and J by 1 base, with 13 bases left in between. The CDR3 runs 13 residues. Per germline, CDR1 MNHEY and CDR2 SMNVEV (reference sequence). The CDR3 here is CAIIDSQNTEAFF. The DNA for the CDR3 is TGTGCCATTATAGACAGCCAGAACACTGAAGCTTTCTTT.

This clone is a singleton in its sample. The genes are TRBV16 and TRBJ2-1; D is undetermined. The CDR3 has 13 residues. Germline CDR1 KGHSY, CDR2 FQNENV. V was pared by 4 bases and J by 6 bases, with 10 bases between. CDR3 DNA sequence: TGTGCCAGCAGCCCTGGAGCCTTCAATGAGCAGTTCTTC. Encoded protein: CASSPGAFNEQFF.

This clone was detected only a few times. The chain carries TRBV4-1 and TRBJ1-2, with 9 nucleotides matching TRBD1. The CDR3 is 13 residues long. Trimming removed 1 base from V and 6 bases from J; junction bases left unmatched: 0. In germline, CDR1 is MGHRA, CDR2 YSYEKL. CDR3 amino acids: CASSQGTGDGYTF. For the CDR3, the DNA is TGCGCCAGCAGCCAAGGGACAGGGGATGGCTACACCTTC.

The chain has TRBV11-3 and TRBJ1-1; D gene uncertain. From germline, CDR1 is SGHNT and CDR2 YENEEA. V was clipped by 0 bases and J by 4 bases, with 6 bases between them. This CDR3 contains 13 residues. Here the CDR3 reads CASSLDWGTEAFF. The CDR3 bases are TGTGCCAGCAGCTTAGATTGGGGCACTGAAGCTTTCTTT. Using reference TRBV11-3 and TRBJ1-1 for the parts outside the CDR3, the full variable domain is EAGVVQSPRYKIIEKKQPVAFWCNPISGHNTLYWYLQNLGQGPELLIRYENEEAVDDSQLPKDRFSAERLKGVDSTLKIQPAELGDSAVYLCASSLDWGTEAFFGQGTRLTVV.

This clone turned up a few times. The chain carries TRBV15 and TRBJ2-3; no firm D call. The CDR3 spans 13 residues. V was shortened by 0 bases and J by 6 bases, with 7 bases between the two germline ends. CDR1 is LNHNV and CDR2 is YYDKDF in the germline V gene (reference sequence). CDR3: CATSRDYHDTQYF. CDR3 nucleotides: TGTGCCACCAGCAGAGATTATCACGATACGCAGTATTTT.

The genes are TRBV7-9 and TRBJ2-1; D is uncertain. CDR1 and CDR2 from the germline V gene are SEHNR and FQNEAQ (reference sequence). This CDR3 comprises 14 residues. Trimming cost V 2 bases and J 6 bases, with 11 bases left between them. CDR3 nucleotide sequence: TGTGCCAGCAGCTTAATGGGAACGAGCAATGAGCAGTTCTTC. Translating it yields CASSLMGTSNEQFF.

This chain links TRBV10-2 with TRBJ1-1; D gene unclear. The CDR3 totals 17 residues. The V gene's germline CDR1 is WSHSY and CDR2 SAAADI. V lost 0 bases and J lost 3, with 17 bases in between. The CDR3 DNA is TGCGCCAGCAGTGAGTCGAAGGCTTGGGGTAAGGACACTGAAGCTTTCTTT. Its translation: CASSESKAWGKDTEAFF.

This rearrangement joins TRBV5-5 to TRBJ1-2; 8 positions match TRBD1. Germline V gives CDR1 SGHKS, CDR2 YYEKEE (reference sequence). The CDR3 consists of 16 residues. V dropped 0 bases and J dropped 2; count of bases not matched to a gene: 6. CDR3 loop: CASSLGLGQANYGYTF. The CDR3 DNA reads TGTGCCAGCAGCTTGGGCCTGGGACAGGCCAACTATGGCTACACCTTC. Drawing the rest from reference TRBV5-5 and TRBJ1-2, the complete variable domain is DAGVTQSPTHLIKTRGQQVTLRCSPISGHKSVSWYQQVLGQGPQFIFQYYEKEERGRGNFPDRFSARQFPNYSSELNVNALLLGDSALYLCASSLGLGQANYGYTFGSGTRLTVV.

V is TRBV10-3 and J is TRBJ2-7; maybe TRBD1 (6 bases). Per germline, CDR1 ENHRY and CDR2 SYGVKD. V dropped 10 bases and J dropped 2 bases, with 18 bases sitting between them. CDR3 length: 14 residues. CDR3 amino acids: CASFRGSGAYEQYF. Here the CDR3 DNA reads TGTGCCAGCTTCAGGGGATCAGGGGCCTACGAGCAGTACTTC.

This chain connects TRBV2 to TRBJ2-6; D is undetermined. The CDR3 extends over 17 amino acids. Per the germline V gene, CDR1 is SNHLY and CDR2 is FYNNEI. Trimming left V 1 base short and J 0 bases short, with 10 bases between. This CDR3 is CASSEGRRISGANVLTF. Written as DNA, the CDR3 is TGTGCCAGCAGTGAAGGTCGGCGGATCTCTGGGGCCAACGTCCTGACTTTC. The complete variable domain, with remaining parts taken from reference TRBV2 and TRBJ2-6, reads EPEVTQTPSHQVTQMGQEVILRCVPISNHLYFYWYRQILGQKVEFLVSFYNNEISEKSEIFDDQFSVERPDGSNFTLKIRSTKLEDSAMYFCASSEGRRISGANVLTFGAGSRLTVL.